This T cell receptor (beta chain) comes out of a study of control samples from healthy donors and cancer patients (dated by TCRdb to between 2020 and 2021). A single count supports this clone. What antigen it recognizes has not been identified. No qualities accompany the bases; no much larger clone lies one base away. For CDR1 and CDR2, the germline V gene (reference sequence) lists GTSNPN and SVGIG. The germline ends are 21 bases apart after V is trimmed by 4 bases and J by 15 bases. The CDR3 runs 13 residues from the cysteine to the phenylalanine. Only the CDR3 region is kept as DNA, spanning 39 bases read in frame from base 1. Library generation was performed with the immunoSEQ multiplex PCR assay. TCRdb provides this immuneACCESS table in a form limited to in-frame rearrangements. Some clones are lacking; in checked studies, under half of them reflect an unresolved V gene, and why the rest are absent is not known. In this sample the table shows some 130,000 clones, around nine tenths of which occur a single time. The top ten constitute about 5.5% of the sample.

The sample consisted of blood. The chain uses TRBV30 and TRBJ1-4, and the D gene may be TRBD1, 6 bases matching. The receptor was isolated from a young man in good health. CDR3 protein: CAWTPERAGEMFF. The DNA is as follows: TGTGCCTGGACCCCAGAAAGGGCAGGGGAAATGTTTTTT.